These T cell receptor beta chains were read from a single sample in a study of cytomegalovirus exposure and HLA in healthy donors. The repertoire was sequenced with immunoSEQ multiplex PCR; TCRdb's copy has only in-frame clones and lacks some. The sample carries roughly 190,000 clones, around three quarters recorded once. Sequencing was carried out using PBMCs. These receptor sequences come from a woman in her 30s in good health and CMV-seropositive. CDR3s include the opening cysteine and the closing phenylalanine or tryptophan. D genes are given only for firm matches. Clone sizes are given selectively: once, few, many, or a class where the clone is expanded.

>TRBV5-1|NA|NA|TRBJ1-1
TGCGCCAGCAGCTTGGCCGGGGGGGCGAACACTGAAGCTTTCTTT
CASSLAGGANTEAFF
>TRBV2|NA|NA|TRBJ2-7
TGTGCCAGCAGTGTCGCGGGGAGCGGTTCCTACGAGCAGTACTTC
CASSVAGSGSYEQYF
>TRBV19|few|TRBD2|TRBJ2-3
TGTGCCAGTAGCAGGACTAGCGGAACCACAGATACGCAGTATTTT
CASSRTSGTTDTQYF
>TRBV27|NA|TRBD2|TRBJ2-7
TGTGCCAGCACCCCTCCGTCCTCGGGGAGGGCCATCGGACATGAGCAGTACTTC
CASTPPSSGRAIGHEQYF
>TRBV5-6|few|NA|TRBJ1-5
TGTGCCAGCAGCTTAAGGACAGATCAGCCCCAGCATTTT
CASSLRTDQPQHF
>TRBV2|NA|TRBD1|TRBJ1-6
TGTGCCAGCAGTGAGTCAGGGGGCTTAAGGAATTCACCCCTCCACTTT
CASSESGGLRNSPLHF
>TRBV6-4|NA|NA|TRBJ2-2
TGTGCCAGCACCGACACAGACACCGGGGAGCTGTTTTTT
CASTDTDTGELFF
>TRBV27|NA|NA|TRBJ2-7
TGTGCCAGCAGTTTAGACGGGGTGTCCTACGAGCAGTACTTC
CASSLDGVSYEQYF
>TRBV2|NA|TRBD1|TRBJ2-2
TGTGCCAGCACCCGGGGACAGGGTTCCGGGGAGCTGTTTTTT
CASTRGQGSGELFF
>TRBV5-4|NA|NA|TRBJ1-4
TGTGCCAGCAGTACTTACGGTGAAAAACTGTTTTTT
CASSTYGEKLFF
>TRBV11-3|NA|NA|TRBJ1-1
TGTGCCAGCAGTCGGATTCGGGACACTGAAGCTTTCTTT
CASSRIRDTEAFF
>TRBV7-9|NA|TRBD1|TRBJ1-4
TGTGCCAGCAGCCTTGGACAGGGGGCGGAACTGTTTTTT
CASSLGQGAELFF
>TRBV5-1|NA|NA|TRBJ1-6
TGCGCCAGCAGCCCGGGTGGTGTCTGGCATTCACCCCTCCACTTT
CASSPGGVWHSPLHF
>TRBV30|NA|NA|TRBJ1-6
TGTGCCTGGAGTGCCGGGACAAAGAATTCACCCCTCCACTTT
CAWSAGTKNSPLHF
>TRBV7-8|NA|TRBD2|TRBJ2-1
TGTGCCAGCAGCTCCGGACTAGCGGGAGGGCCAAGTGAGCAGTTCTTC
CASSSGLAGGPSEQFF
>TRBV2|NA|TRBD1|TRBJ1-3
TGTGCCAGCAGTTGGGGACAGGGGATTGCTGGAAACACCATATATTTT
CASSWGQGIAGNTIYF
>TRBV7-9|NA|TRBD2|TRBJ2-1
TGTGCCAGCAGACCACCCCAGCGGGAGCTAGGTGAGCAGTTCTTC
CASRPPQRELGEQFF
>TRBV7-9|NA|NA|TRBJ1-4
TGTGCCAGCAGCACCAAGGCGGGTTCGGAAAAACTGTTTTTT
CASSTKAGSEKLFF
>TRBV27|few|NA|TRBJ2-1
TGTGCCAGCAGATCGGCGGGCGGAAATGAGCAGTTCTTC
CASRSAGGNEQFF
>TRBV29-1|NA|NA|TRBJ1-1
TGCAGCGTTGAACAGGGGCTCAACACTGAAGCTTTCTTT
CSVEQGLNTEAFF
>TRBV7-8|NA|NA|TRBJ2-1
TGTGCCAGCAGCGTGGGGCTAGCGAGCAATGAGCAGTTCTTC
CASSVGLASNEQFF
>TRBV7-6|NA|NA|TRBJ1-1
TGTGCCAGCAGCTTAAAGGGTCTAAGCGGCACTGAAGCTTTCTTT
CASSLKGLSGTEAFF
>TRBV14|NA|NA|TRBJ1-3
TGTGCCAGCAGCCATTCTGAGGAAACCATATATTTT
CASSHSEETIYF
>TRBV9|NA|NA|TRBJ2-7
TGTGCCAGCAGCGTAGCTACGGCAGGGGTGAACGAGCAGTACTTC
CASSVATAGVNEQYF
>TRBV27|few|NA|TRBJ2-2
TGTGCCAGCAGGAGGCGTTACACCGGGGAGCTGTTTTTT
CASRRRYTGELFF
>TRBV5-8|few|NA|TRBJ2-7
TGTGCCAGCAGCCCGATAGGCGCGGGGAGGTACGAGCAGTACTTC
CASSPIGAGRYEQYF
>TRBV10-1|NA|NA|TRBJ1-5
TGCGCCAGCAGTGAGTCCGGGGAAGATAGCAATCAGCCCCAGCATTTT
CASSESGEDSNQPQHF
>TRBV5-8|NA|TRBD2|TRBJ2-3
TGTGCCAGCAGCTTAGGGACTAGCGATACAGATACGCAGTATTTT
CASSLGTSDTDTQYF